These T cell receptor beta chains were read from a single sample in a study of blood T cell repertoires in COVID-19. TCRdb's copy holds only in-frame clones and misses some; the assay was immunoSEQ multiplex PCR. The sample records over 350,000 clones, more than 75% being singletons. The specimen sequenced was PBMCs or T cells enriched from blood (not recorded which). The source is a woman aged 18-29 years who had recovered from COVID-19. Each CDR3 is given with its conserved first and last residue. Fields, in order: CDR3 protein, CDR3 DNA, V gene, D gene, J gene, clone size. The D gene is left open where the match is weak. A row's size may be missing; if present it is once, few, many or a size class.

CDR3: CASTSAGGMNTEAFF; DNA: TGTGCCAGCACCTCGGCCGGGGGGATGAACACTGAAGCTTTCTTT; V: TRBV27; D: -; J: TRBJ1-1; size: few
CDR3: CASSSGLAGGTYEQYF; DNA: TGTGCCAGCAGCTCGGGGCTAGCGGGGGGGACCTACGAGCAGTACTTC; V: TRBV5-4; D: TRBD2; J: TRBJ2-7; size: -
CDR3: CASSLEGQAHQPQHF; DNA: TGTGCCAGCAGTTTAGAAGGACAGGCCCATCAGCCCCAGCATTTT; V: TRBV27; D: TRBD1; J: TRBJ1-5; size: once
CDR3: CASGGAHNGYTF; DNA: TGTGCCAGCGGCGGGGCGCACAATGGCTACACCTTC; V: TRBV28; D: -; J: TRBJ1-2; size: -
CDR3: CATSRDRGSSYNSPLHF; DNA: TGTGCCACCAGCAGAGATCGAGGTAGCTCCTATAATTCACCCCTCCACTTT; V: TRBV15; D: -; J: TRBJ1-6; size: -
CDR3: CASSLGPGDTQYF; DNA: TGTGCCAGCAGCTTAGGCCCAGGGGATACGCAGTATTTT; V: TRBV7-2; D: -; J: TRBJ2-3; size: once
CDR3: CAIRLSGYGYTF; DNA: TGTGCCATCAGGCTAAGTGGCTATGGCTACACCTTC; V: TRBV10-3; D: -; J: TRBJ1-2; size: once
CDR3: CASTPGQGAFGYTF; DNA: TGTGCCAGCACCCCGGGACAGGGGGCGTTTGGCTACACCTTC; V: TRBV2; D: TRBD1; J: TRBJ1-2; size: -
CDR3: CASSFGTRRLHEQFF; DNA: TGTGCCAGCAGCTTTGGGACTAGACGCCTCCATGAGCAGTTCTTC; V: TRBV11-2; D: TRBD2; J: TRBJ2-1; size: -
CDR3: CASSQDQGRGGQPQHF; DNA: TGCGCCAGCAGCCAAGATCAAGGCAGGGGAGGGCAGCCCCAGCATTTT; V: TRBV4-3; D: -; J: TRBJ1-5; size: -
CDR3: CASSTNPHRNQPQHF; DNA: TGTGCCAGCAGCACGAACCCACATCGCAATCAGCCCCAGCATTTT; V: TRBV5-6; D: -; J: TRBJ1-5; size: once
CDR3: CASSSYRNEQFF; DNA: TGTGCCAGCAGCTCCTATCGCAATGAGCAGTTCTTC; V: TRBV7-2; D: -; J: TRBJ2-1; size: few
CDR3: CASGASGTANTEAFF; DNA: TGTGCCAGTGGAGCCTCCGGGACAGCGAACACTGAAGCTTTCTTT; V: TRBV19; D: TRBD1; J: TRBJ1-1; size: -
CDR3: CSVYRGLGMNTEAFF; DNA: TGCAGCGTGTACAGGGGGTTAGGGATGAACACTGAAGCTTTCTTT; V: TRBV29-1; D: TRBD1; J: TRBJ1-1; size: -
CDR3: CASTARTGNTGELFF; DNA: TGTGCCAGCACTGCGAGGACAGGGAACACCGGGGAGCTGTTTTTT; V: TRBV7-2; D: TRBD1; J: TRBJ2-2; size: once
CDR3: CASSLALSTGDPEAFF; DNA: TGTGCCAGCAGCTTAGCTTTAAGTACAGGGGACCCTGAAGCTTTCTTT; V: TRBV7-2; D: TRBD1; J: TRBJ1-1; size: -
CDR3: CASTWEGMSTEAFF; DNA: TGCGCCAGCACCTGGGAGGGAATGAGCACTGAAGCTTTCTTT; V: TRBV5-1; D: -; J: TRBJ1-1; size: -
CDR3: CASSPWQSDGYTF; DNA: TGCGCCAGCAGCCCGTGGCAGTCTGATGGCTACACCTTC; V: TRBV5-1; D: -; J: TRBJ1-2; size: -
CDR3: CAWSVRGVHGYTF; DNA: TGTGCCTGGAGTGTAAGGGGCGTCCATGGCTACACCTTC; V: TRBV30; D: -; J: TRBJ1-2; size: -
CDR3: CASSSGDEQYF; DNA: TGTGCCAGCAGCTCGGGGGACGAGCAGTACTTC; V: TRBV9; D: -; J: TRBJ2-7; size: -
CDR3: CASSQDRQGADQPQHF; DNA: TGCGCCAGCAGCCAAGATCGGCAGGGGGCCGATCAGCCCCAGCATTTT; V: TRBV4-1; D: TRBD1; J: TRBJ1-5; size: -
CDR3: CASSSTPDGYNEQFF; DNA: TGTGCCAGCAGCTCGACCCCCGACGGGTACAATGAGCAGTTCTTC; V: TRBV11-3; D: -; J: TRBJ2-1; size: -
CDR3: CASSPGLAGGDTQYF; DNA: TGTGCCAGCAGCCCGGGACTAGCGGGGGGGGATACGCAGTATTTT; V: TRBV5-4; D: TRBD2; J: TRBJ2-3; size: -
CDR3: CASRQRDSSYEQYF; DNA: TGTGCCAGCAGACAACGGGACAGCTCCTACGAGCAGTACTTC; V: TRBV5-4; D: TRBD1; J: TRBJ2-7; size: -
CDR3: CASSHRWGTGGKRTNEKLFF; DNA: TGTGCCAGCAGCCACCGCTGGGGTACAGGTGGAAAAAGGACTAATGAAAAACTGTTTTTT; V: TRBV3-1/TRBV3-2; D: -; J: TRBJ1-4; size: -
CDR3: CSVPRAYGYTF; DNA: TGCAGCGTCCCCCGAGCCTATGGCTACACCTTC; V: TRBV29-1; D: -; J: TRBJ1-2; size: -
CDR3: CASSAGDFYEQYF; DNA: TGTGCCAGCAGCGCCGGGGATTTCTACGAGCAGTACTTC; V: TRBV9; D: -; J: TRBJ2-7; size: -
CDR3: CASRGDSSGAQHF; DNA: TGTGCCAGCAGGGGGGACTCCTCGGGGGCCCAGCATTTT; V: TRBV6-5; D: -; J: TRBJ1-5; size: -
CDR3: CASSSPDRGRFGNTIYF; DNA: TGTGCCAGCAGCTCACCCGACAGGGGGCGTTTTGGAAACACCATATATTTT; V: TRBV7-9; D: TRBD1; J: TRBJ1-3; size: medium-sized
CDR3: CASNVGQGYEQYF; DNA: TGTGCCAGTAATGTGGGACAGGGTTACGAGCAGTACTTC; V: TRBV19; D: TRBD1; J: TRBJ2-7; size: few
CDR3: CASSFTGRGFETQYF; DNA: TGTGCCAGCAGTTTTACCGGCAGGGGGTTTGAGACCCAGTACTTC; V: TRBV28; D: TRBD1; J: TRBJ2-5; size: -
CDR3: CASSPDGPTGENGYTF; DNA: TGTGCCAGCTCACCAGACGGTCCGACAGGGGAAAATGGCTACACCTTC; V: TRBV18; D: TRBD1; J: TRBJ1-2; size: -